This record concerns one TCR beta chain sequence. This entry is derived from a study of cytomegalovirus exposure and HLA in healthy donors. Germline V gene lookup returns CDR1 SQVTM and CDR2 ANQGSEA. There are 13 residues in the CDR3. V lost 1 base, J lost 0 bases, and 7 bases lay in between. PCR primers comprised 60 Vbeta and 13 Jbeta primers. Clones were read by immunoSEQ multiplex PCR, and TCRdb kept only the in-frame ones, dropping some. The sample records 85,000 to 120,000 clones, around four fifths being singletons. The specimen was PBMCs. The clonotype was recovered from a man aged 35 to 55 in good health and CMV-seronegative. This chain connects TRBV29-1 to TRBJ2-7; D gene unclear. The CDR3 sequence is CSVEASSSYEQYF. The CDR3 DNA reads TGCAGCGTTGAAGCCTCGTCCTCCTACGAGCAGTACTTC.